This T cell receptor beta chain was recorded in a study of blood T cell repertoires in COVID-19. Looking at the study overall: Acute-phase and convalescent COVID-19 samples originated in the United States, Italy and Spain. From T cells, B-cell-depleted T cells, or PBMCs came the material, which was cDNA or gDNA.

In the original analysis: Amplification of reference gene primers provided the estimated nucleated cell counts. TCRdb's copy holds only in-frame clones and misses some; the assay was immunoSEQ multiplex PCR. V, J and clone size are those of that table, while D and trimming were read from the DNA. The sample yields more than 120,000 clones, roughly 89% seen once. This CDR3 has 14 amino acids. CDR1 is LNHDA and CDR2 is SQIVND in the germline V gene (reference sequence). Trimming removed 7 bases at V and 2 bases at J, with 12 bases between. The V call is TRBV19, the J call TRBJ2-1; a weak D match, TRBD2 (6 bases). The sequenced material came from peripheral blood. The clonotype was recovered from a human donor in a cohort sampled during active COVID-19. The CDR3 DNA reads TGTGCCAGTAAGGACTACCCAACCTACAATGAGCAGTTCTTC. It yields the protein CASKDYPTYNEQFF.